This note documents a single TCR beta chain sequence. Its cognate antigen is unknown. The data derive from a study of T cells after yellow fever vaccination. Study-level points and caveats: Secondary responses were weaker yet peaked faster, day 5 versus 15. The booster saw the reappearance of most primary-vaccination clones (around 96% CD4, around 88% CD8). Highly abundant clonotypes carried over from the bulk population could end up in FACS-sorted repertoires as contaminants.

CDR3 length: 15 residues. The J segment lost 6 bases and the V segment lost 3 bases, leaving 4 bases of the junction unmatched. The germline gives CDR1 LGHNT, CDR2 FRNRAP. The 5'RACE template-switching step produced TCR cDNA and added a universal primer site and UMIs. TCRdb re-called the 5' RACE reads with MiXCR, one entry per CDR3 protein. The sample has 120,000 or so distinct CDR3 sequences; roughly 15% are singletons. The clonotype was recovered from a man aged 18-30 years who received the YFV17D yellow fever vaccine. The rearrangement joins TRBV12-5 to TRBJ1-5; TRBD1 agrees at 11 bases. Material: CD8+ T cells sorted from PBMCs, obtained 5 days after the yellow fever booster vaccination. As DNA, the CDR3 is TGTGCTAGTGGTTTCGGGACAGGGGGTAGTCAGCCCCAGCATTTT. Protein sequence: CASGFGTGGSQPQHF.